This T cell receptor (beta chain) originates from a study of cytomegalovirus exposure and HLA in healthy donors (dated by TCRdb to about 2017). At the level of the whole study: An earlier analysis of several hundred of the donors reported 250 to 300 Gb of sequence data and approximately 110 million unique TCR beta sequences from some 180 million T cells. High-throughput TCR immunosequencing, statistical association of individual TCRs with disease status, and machine learning were combined to predict cytomegalovirus infection status. Among around 400 genotyped donors of the cohort, an average of roughly 230,000 unique TCR beta nucleotide sequences was sequenced per donor, of which about 19% were non-productive. The number of typed donors differed by locus: about 620-630 for A, B, C, DRB1 and DQB1; some 500 for DQA1; about 600 for DPA1; and roughly 450 for DPB1. The study was designed to test whether signatures of past pathogen exposure could be identified by cataloging public T cell receptors. Of the approximately 400 genotyped donors, roughly 80% fell in the genetic ancestry cluster associated with self-reported Caucasian donors. In a later genetic analysis, genome-wide SNP genotypes for about 55% of the 666 donors were used, and that subset was treated as a discovery cohort. A separate validation cohort of approximately 120 different subjects was used in addition to the 666-subject first cohort. Donor age, sex, ethnicity and CMV serostatus were compiled together with the repertoire data. Every discovery cohort repertoire had been produced on one sequencing platform. Approximately 300 gigabases of sequencing data and around 80 million unique TCR sequences made up an early release that covered under 750 HLA-typed donors. HLA typing included class I and class II loci at four-digit resolution. Roughly five DR-DQ haplotypes were handled as single units for association and clustering, since linkage in the cohort was strong. An earlier analysis of 587 of the donors applied high-throughput TCR beta sequencing to assess whether each TCR beta V gene segment acted as functional or pseudogenic. The study used immunosequencing to profile the T cell repertoires of 666 subjects and linked those repertoires to cytomegalovirus serostatus. To study patterns of TCR occurrence, a later analysis re-analyzed previously published TCR beta repertoires from several hundred donors and added high-resolution HLA genotyping. The later analysis used no new phenotypic data to find candidate immune exposures, relying instead on TCR beta sequences and their occurrence across donors.

On the study overall, not on this receptor specifically: A cluster of highly shared sequence variants was judged likely to represent a technical artifact of the sequencing pipeline. The 87-base-pair reads could not distinguish some IMGT-functional V segments, including TRBV6-2 and TRBV6-3, so those segments were excluded. Presence/absence analyses assumed roughly uniform sequencing depth across donors, an assumption that may not hold. In a later analysis, several top co-occurrence clusters were reported to appear linked to parvovirus B19, influenza, CMV and Epstein-Barr virus. Specific HLA alleles were associated with roughly 17,000 TCR beta sequences at a false discovery rate of 0.05 in a later analysis. The authors suggested that the approach could potentially be generalized to other disease states and immunological phenotypes. The study gave a list of more than 150 TCR beta chains associated with cytomegalovirus. Strong co-occurrence of HLA alleles, especially DR and DQ, made assigning TCR associations to individual alleles difficult. Most TCR sequences were observed very rarely across donors, whereas some public TCRs were present in many individuals. A later genetic analysis reported fewer N-insertions in productive TCRs among donors in an Asian-associated ancestry cluster than the roughly 620-donor mean. A further reported finding was that TCR beta sequences accurately predicted the HLA-A and HLA-B alleles for most subjects in the first cohort. In a later analysis, most CMV-associated TCR beta chains were found to appear HLA-restricted, with HLA associations seemingly driven largely by CMV exposure. Correlated functional status among segregating V segments might be attributable to linkage disequilibrium, but an unknown experimental factor could not be ruled out. An earlier analysis of approximately 530 of the donors showed that most TCR beta V segments appeared in productive rearrangements either about 87% or about 30% of the time, which broadly matched IMGT annotations. A few of the identified cytomegalovirus-associated TCR beta chains were confirmed in vitro to be specific for cytomegalovirus antigens. In both the original and validation cohorts, the classifier was reported to diagnose cytomegalovirus status with high specificity and sensitivity. For the cohort, immune exposure information was limited to CMV serostatus. Because some donors lacked HLA typing at each locus, the association tests relied only on the typed subset. Because counts were too low, seventeen rarely observed V segments, including chromosome 9 orphons, were excluded from the earlier analysis of some 590 of the donors. An association between a missense DCLRE1C variant and V-gene and J-gene trimming of TCR beta chains was found in a later genetic analysis and replicated in an independent cohort. A later analysis found that TCR association rates varied across HLA loci, with DRB1 alleles showing the most associated TCRs and HLA-C alleles the fewest. A later analysis found that HLA-associated TCR beta chains were more clonally expanded and had lower generation probabilities than equally common non-associated chains. The cohort was sequenced for TCR beta chains only, and without alpha or paired-chain data the features that could be detected were limited.

Preparation of the library involved the immunoSEQ multiplex PCR assay. For the multiplex PCR, a mixture combining 60 forward primers for TCR Vbeta segments and 13 reverse primers for TCR Jbeta segments was used. Amplification of the CDR3 region of rearranged TCR beta genes was performed with a multiplex PCR assay on genomic DNA. On the Illumina HiSeq System, the amplified TCR beta libraries were sequenced as 87-base-pair reads. Per the authors' processing: Across the 500 to 850 repertoires, a later analysis counted 80 million or so unique TCR beta chains, 8.5 million to 12 million of which were shared by at least two donors. Raw reads were error-corrected and collapsed into unique sequences with a nearest-neighbor algorithm that merged closely related sequences to remove PCR and sequencing errors. To assign V, D and J gene segments, CDR3 sequences were aligned to IMGT reference sequences. For a sequence to be retained, at least a six-nucleotide match to both a V gene segment and a J gene segment was required. Rearrangements were called productive when the CDR3 lacked stop codons and stayed in frame with V and J; all others were non-productive. CDR3 was defined according to IMGT convention as the region running from the second conserved V-encoded cysteine to the conserved J-encoded phenylalanine. The earlier analysis of 500 to 750 of the donors excluded any sequence lacking an unambiguous match to a single V gene segment. An earlier analysis of several hundred of the donors classified V segments as functional when productive rearrangements were above 56.7% and as segregating when the standard deviation between donors was above 5%. A statistical classification framework was built to diagnose cytomegalovirus status from the catalog of TCR beta chain sequences. In a later analysis, V and J genes were assigned by comparing TCR nucleotide sequences against IMGT/GENE-DB human TR gene sequences. Using the TCRdist pipeline, a later analysis assigned CDR3 sequences along with most-parsimonious VDJ recombination scenarios. In a later analysis, each TCR beta chain was defined by its CDR3 amino acid sequence together with its V-gene family, and reads lacking a unique V-gene family were excluded. A later analysis removed nearly 600 highly shared, low-generation-probability nucleotide sequences to deal with suspected cross-contamination and a sequencing artifact. A later analysis calculated a clonal expansion index for each public chain from normalized within-repertoire ranks of inferred template counts. Generation probabilities in a later analysis came from a VDJ recombination model fitted to out-of-frame rearrangements, and those results were checked against IGoR. Hypergeometric tests were used in a later analysis to score TCR-TCR, TCR-HLA and TCR-CMV co-occurrence, with a repertoire-size bias correction applied to the TCR pairs. In a later analysis, false discovery rates were estimated by permuting HLA or CMV assignments 20 times. In a later analysis, co-occurring TCRs were grouped using DBSCAN, with TCRdist sequence similarity added in when clustering inside HLA-allele-positive subsets. For co-occurrence clustering, repertoires with fewer than 30,000 or more than 120,000 public chains were excluded, along with five repertoires with anomalous nucleotide sharing. In TCRdb, the immuneACCESS table is reduced to in-frame sequences with V and J assigned. These tables do not hold every clone; where another copy was compared, an unresolved V gene accounts for under half, and the others remain unexplained. For V, J and clone size, that table is used; D and trimming come from the DNA. In all, the sample holds 150,000 or so clones, and 76% of those were seen once. Around 3% of the sample is in the top ten clones.

With respect to this clone: Its specific antigen is unknown. There are no base qualities to consult, and no much larger clone falls within one base.

Trimmed from V: 5 bases; trimmed from J: 2 bases; junction bases lacking a gene match: 1. From the cysteine through the phenylalanine, the CDR3 covers 15 amino acids. Only the CDR3 portion is preserved as DNA: 45 bases, with reading frame beginning at the first base. CDR1 and CDR2 are drawn from the germline V gene: SGHAT, FQNNGV. The cohort comprised fewer than 750 healthy bone marrow donors. All cohort members were sampled while nominally healthy, although unrecorded immune exposures were likely present. The donor was CMV seronegative and was included in the group of about 400 seronegative cohort members. Every donor gave a peripheral blood sample, and the peripheral blood mononuclear cells from that sample were used for TCR beta sequencing. The Qiagen DNeasy Blood Extraction Kit was used to extract genomic DNA from the blood cell samples.

The TCR sequence derives from a male donor in good health and CMV-seronegative. Sequenced material: PBMCs. Recombination joined TRBV11-2 with TRBJ2-1, with 12 bases matching TRBD2. Here the CDR3 is given as CASSPSGRAYNEQFF. The sequenced DNA: TGTGCCAGCAGCCCTAGCGGGAGGGCCTACAATGAGCAGTTCTTC.